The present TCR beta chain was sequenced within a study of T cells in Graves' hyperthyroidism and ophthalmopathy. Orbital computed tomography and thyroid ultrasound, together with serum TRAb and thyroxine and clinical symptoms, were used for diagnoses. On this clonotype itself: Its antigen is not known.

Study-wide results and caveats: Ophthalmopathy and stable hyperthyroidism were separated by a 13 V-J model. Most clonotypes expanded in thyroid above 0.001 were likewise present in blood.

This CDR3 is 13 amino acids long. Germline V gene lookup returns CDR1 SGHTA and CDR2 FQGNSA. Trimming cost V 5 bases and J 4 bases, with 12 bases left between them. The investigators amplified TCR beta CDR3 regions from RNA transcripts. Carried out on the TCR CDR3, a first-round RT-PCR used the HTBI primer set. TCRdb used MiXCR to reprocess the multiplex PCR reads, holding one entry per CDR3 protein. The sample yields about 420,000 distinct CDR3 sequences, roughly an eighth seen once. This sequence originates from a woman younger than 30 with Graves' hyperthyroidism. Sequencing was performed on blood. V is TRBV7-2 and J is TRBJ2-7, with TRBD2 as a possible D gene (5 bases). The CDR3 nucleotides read TGTGCCAGCAGCAACCCGGGAAAATACGAGCAGTACTTC. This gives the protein CASSNPGKYEQYF.